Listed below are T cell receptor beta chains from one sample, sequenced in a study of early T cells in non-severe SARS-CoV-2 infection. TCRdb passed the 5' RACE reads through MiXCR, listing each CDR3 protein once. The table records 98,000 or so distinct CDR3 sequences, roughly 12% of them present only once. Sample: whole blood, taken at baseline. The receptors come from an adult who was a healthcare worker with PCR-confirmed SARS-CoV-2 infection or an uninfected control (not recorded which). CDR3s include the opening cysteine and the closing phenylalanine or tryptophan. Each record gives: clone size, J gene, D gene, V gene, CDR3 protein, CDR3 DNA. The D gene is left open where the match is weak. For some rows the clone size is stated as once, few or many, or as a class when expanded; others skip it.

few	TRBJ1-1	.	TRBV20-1	CSAQANRELTEAFF	TGCAGTGCTCAGGCCAACAGGGAATTGACTGAAGCTTTCTTT
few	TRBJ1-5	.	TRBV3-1	CASQQGGEQPQHF	TGTGCCAGCCAACAAGGGGGGGAACAGCCCCAGCATTTT
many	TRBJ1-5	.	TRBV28	CASGGRDKLFSNQPQHF	TGTGCCAGCGGGGGGAGGGACAAACTTTTTAGCAATCAGCCCCAGCATTTT
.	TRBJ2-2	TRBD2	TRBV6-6	CASSPPAGGTNTGELFF	TGTGCCAGCAGTCCACCAGCGGGGGGCACGAACACCGGGGAGCTGTTTTTT
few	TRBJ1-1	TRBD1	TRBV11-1	CASTSLPRDRARTEAFF	TGTGCCAGCACCTCACTCCCAAGGGACAGGGCGCGGACTGAAGCTTTCTTT
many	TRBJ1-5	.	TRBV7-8	CASSLSGTGGNQPQHF	TGTGCCAGCAGCTTGTCCGGGACGGGAGGCAATCAGCCCCAGCATTTT
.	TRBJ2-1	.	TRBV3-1	CASRPMGGANEQFF	TGTGCCAGCCGCCCCATGGGGGGGGCCAATGAGCAGTTCTTC
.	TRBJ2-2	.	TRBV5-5	CASSLSPSTYANTGELFF	TGTGCCAGCAGCTTGTCCCCCTCGACCTATGCGAACACCGGGGAGCTGTTTTTT
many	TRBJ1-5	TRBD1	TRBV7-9	CASSTGVGLGQPQHF	TGTGCCAGCAGCACAGGGGTAGGGCTCGGTCAGCCCCAGCATTTT
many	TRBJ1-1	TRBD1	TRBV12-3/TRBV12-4	CASSLTGGASRAFF	TGTGCCAGCAGTTTAACAGGGGGCGCTTCTAGAGCTTTCTTT
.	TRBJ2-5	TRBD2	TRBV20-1	CSAWTSSETQYF	TGCAGTGCTTGGACTAGCTCCGAGACCCAGTACTTC
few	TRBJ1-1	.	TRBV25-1	CASSVQGAGTRNTEAFF	TGTGCCAGCAGTGTCCAAGGAGCCGGGACACGGAACACTGAAGCTTTCTTT
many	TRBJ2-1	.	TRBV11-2	CASSLGRGPYNEQFF	TGTGCCAGCAGCTTAGGTAGGGGACCCTACAATGAGCAGTTCTTC
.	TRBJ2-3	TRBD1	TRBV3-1	CASSQRVTGVVDTQYF	TGTGCCAGCAGCCAACGCGTTACAGGGGTAGTAGATACGCAGTATTTT
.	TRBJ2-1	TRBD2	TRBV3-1	CASSQDPWTSGENEQFF	TGTGCCAGCAGCCAAGATCCGTGGACTAGCGGGGAAAATGAGCAGTTCTTC
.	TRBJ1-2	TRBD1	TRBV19	CASSKGQGSSLNGYTF	TGTGCCAGTAGTAAAGGACAGGGCTCATCTCTCAATGGCTACACCTTC
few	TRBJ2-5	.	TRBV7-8	CASSLVSQETQYF	TGTGCCAGCAGCTTGGTCAGCCAAGAGACCCAGTACTTC
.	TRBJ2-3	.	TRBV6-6	CASSKDTQYF	TGTGCCAGCAGTAAGGATACGCAGTATTTT
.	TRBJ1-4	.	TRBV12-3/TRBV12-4	CASSQVLREKLFF	TGTGCCAGCAGCCAGGTTTTGCGGGAAAAACTGTTTTTT
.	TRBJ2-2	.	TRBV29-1	CSVRGSGENTGELFF	TGCAGCGTCCGGGGTAGCGGAGAGAACACCGGGGAGCTGTTTTTT
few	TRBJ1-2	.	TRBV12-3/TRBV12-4	CASRANKYGYTF	TGTGCCAGCAGAGCCAATAAATATGGCTACACCTTC
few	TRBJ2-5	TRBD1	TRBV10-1	CASSESAGGRETQYF	TGCGCCAGCAGTGAGTCAGCAGGGGGCCGGGAGACCCAGTACTTC
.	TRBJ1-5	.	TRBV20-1	CSASSYRRDSNQPQHF	TGCAGTGCTAGTTCTTATAGGCGGGATAGCAATCAGCCCCAGCATTTT
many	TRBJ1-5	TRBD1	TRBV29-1	CSISGGINQPQHF	TGCAGCATCTCAGGGGGCATAAATCAGCCCCAGCATTTT
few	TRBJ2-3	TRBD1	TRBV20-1	CSSRGLADTQYF	TGCAGCTCCAGGGGGTTGGCAGATACGCAGTATTTT
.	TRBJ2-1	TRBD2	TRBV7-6	CASSLAGTSGYNEQFF	TGTGCCAGCAGTCTAGCCGGGACTAGCGGCTACAATGAGCAGTTCTTC
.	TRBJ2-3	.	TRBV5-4	CASSPSALTDTQYF	TGTGCCAGCAGCCCGTCGGCCCTCACAGATACGCAGTATTTT
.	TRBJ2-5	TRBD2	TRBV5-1	CASSPPRSGRAEGTQYF	TGCGCCAGCAGCCCCCCTCGTAGCGGGAGGGCGGAGGGGACCCAGTACTTC
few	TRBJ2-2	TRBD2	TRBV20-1	CSVASGTSVTGELFF	TGCAGTGTTGCCTCCGGGACTAGCGTCACCGGGGAGCTGTTTTTT
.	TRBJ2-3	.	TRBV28	CASSLTPTDTQYF	TGTGCCAGCAGTTTAACTCCCACAGATACGCAGTATTTT
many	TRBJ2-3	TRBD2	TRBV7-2	CASSPQLAGGSTDTQYF	TGTGCCAGCAGCCCCCAACTAGCGGGGGGTAGCACAGATACGCAGTATTTT
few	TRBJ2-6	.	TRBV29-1	CAATQGRAGANVLTF	TGCGCCGCAACCCAGGGAAGGGCTGGGGCCAACGTCCTGACTTTC
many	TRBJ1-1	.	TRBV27	CASRLRGSNTEAFF	TGTGCCAGCAGGTTGCGCGGTTCGAACACTGAAGCTTTCTTT
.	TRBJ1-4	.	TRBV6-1	CASSPRTAPEKLFF	TGTGCCAGCAGTCCACGGACAGCACCCGAAAAACTGTTTTTT
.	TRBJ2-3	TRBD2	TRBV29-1	CSVEVGAGGHTDTQYF	TGCAGCGTTGAAGTCGGTGCGGGAGGGCACACAGATACGCAGTATTTT
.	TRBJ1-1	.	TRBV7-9	CASSLRAGIEAFF	TGTGCCAGCAGCTTACGGGCAGGGATTGAAGCTTTCTTT
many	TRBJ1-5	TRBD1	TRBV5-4	CASSSGQYQPQHF	TGTGCCAGCAGCTCGGGACAGTATCAGCCCCAGCATTTT
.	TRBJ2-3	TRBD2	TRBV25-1	CVSSAGGKADTQYF	TGTGTCAGCAGTGCCGGGGGGAAGGCAGATACGCAGTATTTT
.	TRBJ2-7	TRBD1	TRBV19	CASSPQGTGEQYF	TGTGCCAGTAGCCCACAGGGGACGGGGGAGCAGTACTTC